The subject of this entry is one T cell receptor (beta chain). This sample is drawn from a study of control samples from healthy donors and cancer patients. The length of the CDR3 is 14 residues. Trimming at V came to 7 bases and at J to 4 bases, leaving 9 bases not matched to a gene. Looked up from germline, CDR1 is MGHDK and CDR2 is SYGVNS. Measured with immunoSEQ multiplex PCR; TCRdb has only the in-frame clones, and not every one. Of approximately 89,000 clones listed, roughly 86% are singletons. The J gene is TRBJ1-1, the V gene TRBV25-1; TRBD1 matches at 7 bases. This clonotype was sampled from a man between 25 and 39 years old in good health. The specimen was blood. CDR3 region: CASIETTGVTEAFF. The DNA of the CDR3 is TGTGCCAGCATCGAGACCACAGGGGTCACTGAAGCTTTCTTT.